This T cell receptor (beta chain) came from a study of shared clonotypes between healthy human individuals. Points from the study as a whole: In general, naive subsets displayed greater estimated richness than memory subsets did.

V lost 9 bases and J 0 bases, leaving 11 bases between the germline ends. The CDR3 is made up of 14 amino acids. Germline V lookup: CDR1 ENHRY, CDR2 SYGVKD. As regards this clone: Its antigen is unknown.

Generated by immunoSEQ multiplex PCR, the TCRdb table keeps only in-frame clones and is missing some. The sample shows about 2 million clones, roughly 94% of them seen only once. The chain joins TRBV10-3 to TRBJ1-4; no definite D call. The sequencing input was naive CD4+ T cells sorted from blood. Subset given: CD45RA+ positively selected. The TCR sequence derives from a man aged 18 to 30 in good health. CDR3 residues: CAIQRPPTNEKLFF. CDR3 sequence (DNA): TGTGCCATACAGAGACCCCCAACTAATGAAAAACTGTTTTTT.